The 32 T cell receptor beta chains below come from one sample, sequenced in a study of sequential checkpoint blockade in melanoma. Treatment in this sample: randomized to nivolumab then ipilimumab (arm A) or the reverse (arm B). Clones were sequenced by immunoSEQ multiplex PCR, and TCRdb holds only the in-frame ones, with some missing. The repertoire consists of more than 7,500 clones, with approximately 76% occurring once and the leading ten covering approximately 25%. This sample comprised CD8+ T cells sorted from blood (inferred from file names), obtained from a patient given nivolumab and ipilimumab in sequence. Receptors originate from a human donor with melanoma.

The chain has TRBV27 and TRBJ1-4, with D possibly matching TRBD1 (6 bases). The CDR3 is 13 residues long. CDR1 is MNHEY, CDR2 SMNVEV, per germline (reference sequence). Trimming pared 4 bases from V and 5 bases from J, leaving 8 bases between. The CDR3 loop is CASSWGPNEKLFF. CDR3 in DNA: TGTGCCAGCAGTTGGGGGCCGAATGAAAAACTGTTTTTT.

The chain couples TRBV5-4 to TRBJ2-1; TRBD2 aligns across 9 bases. This CDR3 is built from 13 residues. Germline V gives CDR1 SGHNT, CDR2 YYREEE (reference sequence). The ends lost 7 bases at V and 10 bases at J; junction bases unmatched: 9. CDR3 loop: CASGIAGVEEQFF. CDR3 DNA sequence: TGTGCCAGCGGGATAGCGGGGGTCGAGGAGCAGTTCTTC.

The chain has TRBV9 and TRBJ2-1; 8 nucleotides agree with TRBD2. CDR1 SGDLS and CDR2 YYNGEE come from the germline V gene. CDR3 size: 14 residues. Losses at the gene ends were 4 bases for V and 6 bases for J; bases not matched to a gene: 6. This CDR3 is CASSSDAGGNEQFF. The CDR3 DNA sequence: TGTGCCAGCAGCTCGGACGCGGGGGGCAATGAGCAGTTCTTC.

This chain links TRBV4-3 with TRBJ1-1; D call uncertain. The CDR3 covers 15 residues. Per germline, CDR1 LGHNA and CDR2 YSLEER. Trimming cost V 0 bases and J 5 bases, with 13 bases left between them. CDR3 sequence: CASSQDTGGWTEAFF. The DNA of the CDR3 is TGCGCCAGCAGCCAAGATACGGGCGGGTGGACTGAAGCTTTCTTT.

CDR3 protein: CASSLALGDYTF. The CDR3 DNA reads TGTGCCAGCAGCTTGGCGCTCGGGGACTACACCTTC. The rearrangement uses TRBV7-2 and TRBJ1-2; D is ambiguous. Germline V lookup: CDR1 SGHTA, CDR2 FQGNSA. Trimming pared 3 bases from V and 10 bases from J, leaving 12 bases between. CDR3 length: 12 amino acids. The full variable domain, with the rest looked up from reference TRBV7-2 and TRBJ1-2, is GAGVSQSPSNKVTEKGKDVELRCDPISGHTALYWYRQSLGQGLEFLIYFQGNSAPDKSGLPSDRFSAERTGGSVSTLTIQRTQQEDSAVYLCASSLALGDYTFGSGTRLTVV.

The J gene is TRBJ1-5, the V gene TRBV5-1; D is undetermined. Deletions cut 0 bases from V and 4 bases from J, with 8 bases between. Per the germline V gene, CDR1 is SGHRS and CDR2 is YFSETQ. The CDR3 is 14 residues long. CDR3 in DNA: TGCGCCAGCAGCTTGGCTCCGGGTAATCAGCCCCAGCATTTT. Translated: CASSLAPGNQPQHF.

The V gene is TRBV19, the J gene TRBJ2-5, with TRBD2 as a possible D gene (10 bases). The CDR3 is made up of 21 amino acids. V lost 3 bases and J 1 base, leaving 30 bases between the germline ends. Per germline, CDR1 LNHDA and CDR2 SQIVND (reference sequence). CDR3 sequence: CASSILPGQGLSGRAQETQYF. CDR3 nucleotide sequence: TGTGCCAGTAGTATCCTTCCGGGACAGGGTCTGAGCGGGAGGGCCCAAGAGACCCAGTACTTC.

The table lists this clone with a few counts. The V gene is TRBV6-5, the J gene TRBJ2-2; no clear D gene. The V and J ends lost 2 bases and 0 bases respectively, with 10 bases between them. The CDR3 spans 16 residues. CDR1 and CDR2 from the germline V gene are MNHEY and SVGAGI. CDR3: CASSYLAAANTGELFF. For the CDR3, the DNA is TGTGCCAGCAGTTACCTGGCCGCTGCGAACACCGGGGAGCTGTTTTTT.

V gene TRBV2 combines with J gene TRBJ2-3, with 8 bases matching TRBD2. Trimming removed 0 bases from V and 2 bases from J; junction bases left unmatched: 4. The CDR3 is 16 residues long. Germline-derived CDR1 and CDR2 are SNHLY and FYNNEI. CDR3 amino acids: CASSEATSGLTDTQYF. The DNA for the CDR3 is TGTGCCAGCAGTGAAGCTACTAGCGGCCTCACAGATACGCAGTATTTT.

J is TRBJ2-1 and V is TRBV27; the match to TRBD2 covers 7 bases. The CDR3 runs 14 residues. Germline CDR1 reads MNHEY; CDR2 reads SMNVEV (reference sequence). After removal of 2 bases from V and 4 bases from J, the junction contained 2 bases not matched to a gene. The CDR3 nucleotides are TGTGCCAGCAGTTTACTAGCGGAGTACAATGAGCAGTTCTTC. As protein: CASSLLAEYNEQFF.

The chain links TRBV4-3 to TRBJ2-1; no clear D. Germline V gene sequence: CDR1 LGHNA, CDR2 YSLEER. The CDR3 is made up of 13 amino acids. With 0 bases removed from V and 4 bases from J, the gap between germline ends came to 4 bases. The CDR3 nucleotides read TGCGCCAGCAGCCAAGATAGTTACAATGAGCAGTTCTTC. Amino acid sequence: CASSQDSYNEQFF.

The rearrangement joins TRBV19 to TRBJ1-5; TRBD1 agrees at 8 bases. Germline V gives CDR1 LNHDA, CDR2 SQIVND (reference sequence). V gave up 5 bases and J gave up 3 bases; unmatched junction bases: 6. The length of the CDR3 is 15 residues. In DNA, the CDR3 is TGTGCCAGTAGTCCCGGGACAGGCAACAATCAGCCCCAGCATTTT. Translating gives CASSPGTGNNQPQHF.

This sequence joins TRBV6-1 and TRBJ2-5; TRBD2 matches at 14 bases. CDR1 MNHNS and CDR2 SASEGT come from the germline V gene. CDR3 size: 17 residues. Trimming cost V 3 bases and J 5 bases; bases outside gene matches: 8. CDR3 sequence (DNA): TGTGCCAGCAGTGATGTGACTAGCGGGGGGGCGGTGGAGACCCAGTACTTC. It yields the protein CASSDVTSGGAVETQYF.

V is TRBV27 and J is TRBJ2-5; tentatively, D is TRBD2 (6 bases). The germline V and J ends were trimmed by 3 bases and 2 bases, with 10 bases remaining between them. CDR3 length: 14 residues. Looked up from germline, CDR1 is MNHEY and CDR2 is SMNVEV (reference sequence). DNA for the CDR3: TGTGCCAGCAGTTTTGGGGGGTTTCAAGAGACCCAGTACTTC. This encodes CASSFGGFQETQYF.

With respect to this clone: The germline gene is not matched at one end of the junction; a read error may be the cause. This rearrangement joins TRBV9 to TRBJ2-7; D may be TRBD2 (5 bases). The CDR3 is 14 amino acids. Germline lookup yields CDR1 SGDLS and CDR2 YYNGEE. The CDR3 DNA reads as TGTGCCAGCAGCGTAGAACCTAGCTCCGACGAGCAGTACTTC. It codes for CASSVEPSSDEQYF.

The V and J genes are TRBV7-9 and TRBJ2-5; 8 bases are shared with TRBD2. The DNA end is a closer match to TRBJ2-7, so the J assignment may be wrong. This CDR3 has 16 residues. CDR1 is SEHNR, CDR2 FQNEAQ, per germline (reference sequence). CDR3 DNA sequence: TGTGCCAGCAGCTCCACCCAGGGGACTAGCTCCTACGAGCAGTACTTC. It yields the protein CASSSTQGTSSYEQYF.

J is TRBJ1-5 and V is TRBV27; no firm D call. The V gene lost 2 bases and the J gene lost 0 bases, with 5 bases spanning the gap. In germline, CDR1 is MNHEY, CDR2 SMNVEV (reference sequence). The CDR3 sequence is 14 residues long. The CDR3 here is CASSLRDSNQPQHF. CDR3 nucleotide sequence: TGTGCCAGCAGTTTAAGAGATAGCAATCAGCCCCAGCATTTT.

J is TRBJ1-2 and V is TRBV18; 7 nucleotides match TRBD1. This CDR3 is 15 amino acids long. Germline assignment: CDR1 KGHSH and CDR2 LQKENI. Trimming took 3 bases from V and 8 from J; bases not matched to a gene: 12. This CDR3 reads CASSPPRDSPYGYTF. The CDR3 DNA reads as TGTGCCAGCTCACCCCCGCGGGACAGCCCATACGGCTACACCTTC.

This clone turned up a few times. The gene calls are TRBV4-2 and TRBJ2-7; 10 bases fit TRBD1. In germline, CDR1 is LGHNA, CDR2 YNFKEQ. V gave up 1 base and J gave up 1 base; unmatched junction bases: 1. The CDR3 is 15 amino acids. In DNA form, the CDR3 reads TGTGCCAGCAGCCAAGGGACAGGGGGATCCTACGAGCAGTACTTC. It is translated as CASSQGTGGSYEQYF.

The V call is TRBV25-1, the J call TRBJ1-5; D is uncertain. Germline V lookup: CDR1 MGHDK, CDR2 SYGVNS. The CDR3 is made up of 14 amino acids. Trimming left V 1 base short and J 5 bases short, with 9 bases between. CDR3 coding DNA: TGTGCCAGCAGTGAATTTAATGGGCATCAGCCCCAGCATTTT. It yields the protein CASSEFNGHQPQHF.

CDR3 nucleotides: TGTGCCAGCAGCTTTGGGACTGTACAAGAGACCCAGTACTTC. Its protein product is CASSFGTVQETQYF. This rearrangement joins TRBV5-4 to TRBJ2-5, with a possible D match to TRBD2 (6 bases). Germline-derived CDR1 and CDR2 are SGHNT and YYREEE (reference sequence). This CDR3 is built from 14 residues. V lost 2 bases to trimming and J lost 2 bases, with 10 bases between them.

The J gene is TRBJ1-1, the V gene TRBV5-6; D gene uncertain. V lost 0 bases and J lost 8, with 8 bases in between. The CDR3 has 12 residues. Germline V lookup: CDR1 SGHDT, CDR2 YYEEEE. The CDR3 protein is CASSLGPSEAFF. DNA for the CDR3: TGTGCCAGCAGCTTGGGGCCGTCGGAAGCTTTCTTT.

This rearrangement joins TRBV28 to TRBJ2-7, with 10 bases matching TRBD1. J gave up 0 bases and V 5 bases, and 13 bases lay outside the gene matches. The CDR3 has 18 amino acids. Germline-derived CDR1 and CDR2 are MDHEN and SYDVKM. The CDR3 DNA sequence: TGTGCCAGCAGTCCTTTGCCCTGGCGGACAGGGGGCTCCTACGAGCAGTACTTC. This codes for CASSPLPWRTGGSYEQYF.

This clone occurred a few times. The gene calls are TRBV29-1 and TRBJ2-2, with 15 bases identical to TRBD2. CDR3 length: 17 residues. Germline CDR1 and CDR2: SQVTM and ANQGSEA. The V and J ends lost 5 bases and 1 base, in that order; junction bases with no gene match: 5. CDR3 in DNA: TGCAGCGTTCGGCTGGGACTAGCGGGAGGGAACACCGGGGAGCTGTTTTTT. As protein: CSVRLGLAGGNTGELFF.

By sample fraction, this clone is medium-sized. The rearrangement links TRBV6-4 to TRBJ2-1, with 15 nucleotides matching TRBD2. Germline V CDR1 and CDR2: MRHNA, SNTAGT. The CDR3 has 15 residues. V gave up 6 bases and J gave up 8 bases; unmatched junction bases: 5. Written as DNA, the CDR3 is TGTGCCAGCAGCCAGGGACTAGCGGGAGGCTATGAGCAGTTCTTC. Residues: CASSQGLAGGYEQFF.

The CDR3 region is CASSQDRGGDQPQHF. The DNA of the CDR3 is TGCGCCAGCAGCCAAGATCGAGGCGGTGATCAGCCCCAGCATTTT. This chain uses TRBV4-3 with TRBJ1-5, with D unclear. CDR1 is LGHNA and CDR2 is YSLEER in the germline V gene. With 0 bases removed from V and 5 bases from J, the gap between germline ends came to 11 bases. This CDR3 has 15 amino acids.

The genes are TRBV7-2 and TRBJ1-5; D possibly corresponds to TRBD1 (6 bases). Trimming shortened V by 5 bases and J by 4 bases, and 12 bases separated the two germline ends. There are 14 residues in the CDR3. Germline V gene lookup returns CDR1 SGHTA and CDR2 FQGNSA. The DNA of the CDR3 is TGTGCCAGCAGCCCAGTTAGGGGGAATCAGCCCCAGCATTTT. It yields the protein CASSPVRGNQPQHF.

V gene TRBV27 combines with J gene TRBJ1-4; no definite D call. V was trimmed by 8 bases and J by 0 bases, leaving 16 bases between them. CDR1 MNHEY and CDR2 SMNVEV come from the germline V gene (reference sequence). CDR3 length: 16 amino acids. The CDR3, as DNA: TGTGCCAGCGGCTTGCGGGCTTATGCAACTAATGAAAAACTGTTTTTT. Translated, it gives CASGLRAYATNEKLFF.

This clone was detected a few times. J is TRBJ2-7 and V is TRBV14, with D possibly TRBD2 on 6 matching bases. V was cut by 3 bases and J by 5 bases, with 20 bases left in between. This CDR3 is built from 16 residues. Germline V gives CDR1 SGHDN, CDR2 FVKESK. The CDR3 nucleotides read TGTGCCAGCAGCCACGTCCGGGACTTCGGTTATCACGAGCAGTACTTC. Its translation is CASSHVRDFGYHEQYF.

This chain connects TRBV11-2 to TRBJ2-7; 7 nucleotides line up with TRBD2. The CDR3 length is 15 residues. The V and J ends lost 6 bases and 7 bases, in that order; junction bases with no gene match: 15. Germline CDR1 SGHAT, CDR2 FQNNGV. The CDR3 coding sequence is TGTGCCAGCAGTCGGGGGGAGGGTCCTCTTCGGGAGCAGTACTTC. It encodes CASSRGEGPLREQYF.

The genes are TRBV19 and TRBJ1-5, with TRBD1 as a possible D gene (5 bases). The CDR3 totals 15 residues. V lost 5 bases and J 7 bases, leaving 18 bases between the germline ends. Germline values: CDR1 LNHDA, CDR2 SQIVND (reference sequence). CDR3 DNA: TGTGCCAGTAGTCCCTTCGGGGGACGGGGACAGCCCCAGCATTTT. Its translation is CASSPFGGRGQPQHF.

The chain uses TRBV7-6 and TRBJ2-1; 9 nucleotides align to TRBD2. The CDR3 sequence is 17 residues long. V lost 0 bases to trimming and J lost 7 bases; unmatched junction nucleotides: 10. Germline V gene lookup returns CDR1 SGHVS and CDR2 FNYEAQ. The CDR3 nucleotides read TGTGCCAGCAGCTTAGCGGACGGACTAGCGTGGGGTAATGAGCAGTTCTTC. Residues: CASSLADGLAWGNEQFF. Filled out from reference TRBV7-6 and TRBJ2-1, the complete variable domain reads GAGVSQSPRYKVTKRGQDVALRCDPISGHVSLYWYRQALGQGPEFLTYFNYEAQQDKSGLPNDRFSAERPEGSISTLTIQRTEQRDSAMYRCASSLADGLAWGNEQFFGPGTRLTVL.